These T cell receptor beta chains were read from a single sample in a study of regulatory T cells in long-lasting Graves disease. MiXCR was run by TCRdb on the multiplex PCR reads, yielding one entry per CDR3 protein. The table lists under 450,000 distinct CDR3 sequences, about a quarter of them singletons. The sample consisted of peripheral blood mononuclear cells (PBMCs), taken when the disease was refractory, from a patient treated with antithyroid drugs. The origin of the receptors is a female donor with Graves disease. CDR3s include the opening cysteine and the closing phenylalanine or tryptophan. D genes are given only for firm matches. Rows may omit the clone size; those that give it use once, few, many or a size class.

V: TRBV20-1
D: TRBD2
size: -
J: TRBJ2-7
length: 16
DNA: TGCAGTGCCGGCGGGCTAGCGGGAACTACCGCCTACGAGCAGTACTTC
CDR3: CSAGGLAGTTAYEQYF

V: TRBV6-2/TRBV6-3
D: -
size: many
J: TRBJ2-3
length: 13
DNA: TGTGCCAGCAGTTATGGTGGGACAGATACGCAGTATTTT
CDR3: CASSYGGTDTQYF

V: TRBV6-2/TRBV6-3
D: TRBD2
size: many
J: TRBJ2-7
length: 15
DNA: TGTGCCAGCACCCTAGCTAGCGGGATCAGCTACGAGCAGTACTTC
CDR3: CASTLASGISYEQYF

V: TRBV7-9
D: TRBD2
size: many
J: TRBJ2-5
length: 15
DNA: TGTGCCAGCAGCCTCGACGGGAGGGGAAAAGAGACCCAGTACTTC
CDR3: CASSLDGRGKETQYF

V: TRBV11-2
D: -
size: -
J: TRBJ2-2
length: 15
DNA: TGTGCCAGCAGCTCGACGGGTGTAAACACCGGGGAGCTGTTTTTT
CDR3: CASSSTGVNTGELFF

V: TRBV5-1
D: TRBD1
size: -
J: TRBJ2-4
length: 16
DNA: TGCGCCAGCAGTTTGACAGGGGGCGCGGATTTAAACATTCAGTACTTC
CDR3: CASSLTGGADLNIQYF

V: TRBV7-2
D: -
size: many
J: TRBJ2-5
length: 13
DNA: TGTGCCAGCAGCTTTCAGGTCCGAGAGACCCAGTACTTC
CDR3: CASSFQVRETQYF

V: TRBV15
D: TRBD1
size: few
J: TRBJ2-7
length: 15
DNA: TGTGCCACCAGCAGAGAGACAGGGTGGTCCTACGAGCAGTACTTC
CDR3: CATSRETGWSYEQYF

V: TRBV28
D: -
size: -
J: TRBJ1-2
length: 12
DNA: TGTGCCAGCCAACAGGGTTTAGGTGGCTACACCTTC
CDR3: CASQQGLGGYTF

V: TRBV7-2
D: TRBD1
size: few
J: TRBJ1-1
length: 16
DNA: TGTGCCAGCATAGGACCCGATGCAGGGGGAGCCACTGAAGCTTTCTTT
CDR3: CASIGPDAGGATEAFF

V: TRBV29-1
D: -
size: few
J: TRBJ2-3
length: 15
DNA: TGCAGCGTTGGTTTCGGGAGTTTAGGCACAGATACGCAGTATTTT
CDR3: CSVGFGSLGTDTQYF

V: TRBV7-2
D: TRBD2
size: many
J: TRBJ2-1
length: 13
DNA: TGTGCCAGCAGCTTTTCGGGAGGGAATGAGCAGTTCTTC
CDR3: CASSFSGGNEQFF

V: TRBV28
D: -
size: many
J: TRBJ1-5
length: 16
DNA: TGTGCCAGCAGTTTGGGTGTGTACGAAATGAATCAGCCCCAGCATTTT
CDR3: CASSLGVYEMNQPQHF

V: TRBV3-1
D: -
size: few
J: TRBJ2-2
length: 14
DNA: TGTGCCAGCAGCCAAGTTCGGGGGAGCGGGGAGCTGTTTTTT
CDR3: CASSQVRGSGELFF

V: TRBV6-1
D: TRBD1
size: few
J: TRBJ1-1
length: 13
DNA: TGTGCCAGCGCTAGGCAGGGGGCGACTGAAGCTTTCTTT
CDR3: CASARQGATEAFF

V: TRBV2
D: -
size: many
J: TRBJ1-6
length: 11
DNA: TGTGCCAGCAGTCGAAATTCACCCCTCCACTTT
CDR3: CASSRNSPLHF

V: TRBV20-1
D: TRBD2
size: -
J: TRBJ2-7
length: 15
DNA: TGCAGTGCCAGCGGGGTGAAGGACGGCTCCTACGAGCAGTACTTC
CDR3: CSASGVKDGSYEQYF

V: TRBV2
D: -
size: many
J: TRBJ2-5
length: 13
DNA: TGTGCCAGCAGTGTTCGCAGACAAGAGACCCAGTACTTC
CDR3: CASSVRRQETQYF

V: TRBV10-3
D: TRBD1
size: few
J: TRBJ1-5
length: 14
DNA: TGTGCCATCAGCCGGACAGGGGACAATCAGCCCCAGCATTTT
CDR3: CAISRTGDNQPQHF

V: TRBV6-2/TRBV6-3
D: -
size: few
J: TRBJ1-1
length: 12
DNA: TGTGCCACCCTAATTCGGACAGCCGAAGCTTTCTTT
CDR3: CATLIRTAEAFF

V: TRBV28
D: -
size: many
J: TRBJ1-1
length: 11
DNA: TGTGCCAGCAGTGCCGAGGGCGAAGCTTTCTTT
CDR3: CASSAEGEAFF

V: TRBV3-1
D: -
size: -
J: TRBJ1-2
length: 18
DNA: TGTGCCAGCGGCCCGCACGGGACACCTTTCGAGGTTCACTATGGCTACACCTTC
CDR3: CASGPHGTPFEVHYGYTF

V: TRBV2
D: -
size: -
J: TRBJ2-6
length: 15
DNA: TGTGCCAGCACGAGGGGGAGCTCTGGGGCCAACGTCCTGACTTTC
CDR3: CASTRGSSGANVLTF

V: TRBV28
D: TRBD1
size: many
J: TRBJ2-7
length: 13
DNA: TGTGCCAGCAGTACAGGGGGTTCCTACGAGCAGTACTTC
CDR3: CASSTGGSYEQYF

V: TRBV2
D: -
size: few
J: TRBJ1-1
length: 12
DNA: TGTGCCAGCAGGGTCAGGGTATCTGAAGCTTTCTTT
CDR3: CASRVRVSEAFF

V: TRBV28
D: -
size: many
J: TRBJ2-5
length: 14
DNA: TGTGCCAGCAGTTTAGGGCATTCCTGGGAGACCCAGTACTTC
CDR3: CASSLGHSWETQYF

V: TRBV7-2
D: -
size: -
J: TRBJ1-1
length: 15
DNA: TGTGCCAGCAGCTCAAACAGGCCCTCGGACACTGAAGCTTTCTTT
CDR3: CASSSNRPSDTEAFF

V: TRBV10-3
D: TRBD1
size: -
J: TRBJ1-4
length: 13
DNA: TGTGCCACTGGGACAGTGCTTAATGAAAAACTGTTTTTT
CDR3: CATGTVLNEKLFF

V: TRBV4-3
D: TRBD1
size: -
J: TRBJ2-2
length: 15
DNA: TGCGCCGGACCCCCGAGGCAGGGGGAACCCGGGGAGCTGTTTTTT
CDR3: CAGPPRQGEPGELFF

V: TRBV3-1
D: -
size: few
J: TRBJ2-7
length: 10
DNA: TGTGCCAGCAGCCAAGGAGAGCAGTACTTC
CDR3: CASSQGEQYF

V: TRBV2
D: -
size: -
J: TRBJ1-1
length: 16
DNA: TGTGCCAGCAGTTTATCCTTGCAGATCATGAACACTGAAGCTTTCTTT
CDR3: CASSLSLQIMNTEAFF

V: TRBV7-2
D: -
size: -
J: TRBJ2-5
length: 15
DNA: TGTGCCAGCAGCTTAGATCCTGGTTTCCAAGAGACCCAGTACTTC
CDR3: CASSLDPGFQETQYF

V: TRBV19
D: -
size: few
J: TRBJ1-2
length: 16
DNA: TGTGCCAGTAGGGGTCCCGGTGGACAGCTAAACTATGGCTACACCTTC
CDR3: CASRGPGGQLNYGYTF

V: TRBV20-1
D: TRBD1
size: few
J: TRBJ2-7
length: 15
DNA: TGCAGTGCTAGAGACGATGACAGGGGTCCCTACGAGCAGTACTTC
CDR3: CSARDDDRGPYEQYF

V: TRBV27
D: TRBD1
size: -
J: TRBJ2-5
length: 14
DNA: TGTGCCAGCAGTTTTCGAGACAGGGAAGAGACCCAGTACTTC
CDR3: CASSFRDREETQYF

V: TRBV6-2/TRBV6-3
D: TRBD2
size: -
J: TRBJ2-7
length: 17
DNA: TGTGCCAGCAGTTACACGGGGACTAGCGCCGAGCCTTACGAGCAGTACTTC
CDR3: CASSYTGTSAEPYEQYF

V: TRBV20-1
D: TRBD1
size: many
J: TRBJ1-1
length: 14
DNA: TGCAGTGCTAGGTTTGGGACAGGGGTGACTGAAGCTTTCTTT
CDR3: CSARFGTGVTEAFF

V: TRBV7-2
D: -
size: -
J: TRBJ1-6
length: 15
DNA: TGTGCCAGCAGCTCCACCGGGACAAGTAATTCACCCCTCCACTTT
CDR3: CASSSTGTSNSPLHF

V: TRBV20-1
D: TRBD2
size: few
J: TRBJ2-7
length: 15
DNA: TGCAGTGCTAGAGATCAAAGGGACTACTTAACCGAGCAGTACTTC
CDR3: CSARDQRDYLTEQYF

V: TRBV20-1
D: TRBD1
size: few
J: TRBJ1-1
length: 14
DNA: TGCAGTGCTAGAGTCTGGACAGGGGGCACTGAAGCTTTCTTT
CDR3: CSARVWTGGTEAFF

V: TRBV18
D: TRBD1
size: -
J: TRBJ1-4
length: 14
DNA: TGTGCCAGCTCACGGGACAGTCGCAATGAAAAACTGTTTTTT
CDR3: CASSRDSRNEKLFF

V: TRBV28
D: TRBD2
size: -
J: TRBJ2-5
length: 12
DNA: TGTGCCAGCAGAGGGACTACCGACGTGAAGTTCTTC
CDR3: CASRGTTDVKFF

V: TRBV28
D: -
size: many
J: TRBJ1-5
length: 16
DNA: TGTGCCAGCAGTTTGGGACCGGGGCGGGGCAATCAGCCCCAGCATTTT
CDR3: CASSLGPGRGNQPQHF

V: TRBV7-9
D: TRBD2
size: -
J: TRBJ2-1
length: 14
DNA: TGTGCCAGCAGCTTAACTAGCGTGAACAATGAGCAGTTCTTC
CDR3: CASSLTSVNNEQFF

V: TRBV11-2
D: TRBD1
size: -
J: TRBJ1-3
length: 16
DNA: TGTGCCAGCAGCCGTATCGGGACAGTCTCTGGAAACACCATATATTTT
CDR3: CASSRIGTVSGNTIYF

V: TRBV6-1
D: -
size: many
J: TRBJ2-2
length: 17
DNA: TGTGCCAGCACTCGGGCACCGACCCAAACGAACACCGGGGAGCTGTTTTTT
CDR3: CASTRAPTQTNTGELFF

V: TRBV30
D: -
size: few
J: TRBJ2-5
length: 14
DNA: TGTGCCTGGAGTGTAAGGGACGGTGGGGAGACCCAGTACTTC
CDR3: CAWSVRDGGETQYF

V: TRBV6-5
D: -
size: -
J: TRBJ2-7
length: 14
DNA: TGTGCCAGCAGTTACTCGGGGCATCCCTACGAGCAGTACTTC
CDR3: CASSYSGHPYEQYF

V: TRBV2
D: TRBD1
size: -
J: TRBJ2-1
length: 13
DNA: TGTGCCAGCAGTGGGACAGGGTTAAATGAGCAGTTCTTC
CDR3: CASSGTGLNEQFF

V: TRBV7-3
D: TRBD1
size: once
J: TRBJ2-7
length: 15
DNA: TGCGCCAGCAGCCAAGAACGGACAGGTGGCTACGAGCAGTACTTC
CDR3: CASSQERTGGYEQYF